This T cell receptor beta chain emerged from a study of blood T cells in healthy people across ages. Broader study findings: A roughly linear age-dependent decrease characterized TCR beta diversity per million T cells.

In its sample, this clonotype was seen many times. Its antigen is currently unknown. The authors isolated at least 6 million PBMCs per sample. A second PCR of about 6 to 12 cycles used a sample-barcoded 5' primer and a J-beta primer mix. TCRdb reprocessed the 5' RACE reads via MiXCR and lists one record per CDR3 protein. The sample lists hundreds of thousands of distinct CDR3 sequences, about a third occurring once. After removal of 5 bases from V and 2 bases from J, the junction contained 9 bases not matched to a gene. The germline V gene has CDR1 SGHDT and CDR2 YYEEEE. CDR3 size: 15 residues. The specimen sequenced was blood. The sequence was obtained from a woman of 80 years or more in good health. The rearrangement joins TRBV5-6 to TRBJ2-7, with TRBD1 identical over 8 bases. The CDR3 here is CASSLLTGGPYEQYF. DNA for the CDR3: TGTGCCAGCAGTTTACTTACAGGGGGTCCCTACGAGCAGTACTTC.